Listed below are T cell receptor beta chains from one sample, sequenced in a study of a mutant IDH1 vaccine in newly diagnosed glioma. No antigen has been assigned to these receptors. Clones were sequenced by immunoSEQ multiplex PCR, and TCRdb holds only the in-frame ones, with some missing. Found here are roughly 34,000 clones, roughly 89% of them singletons; the top ten hold 12%. The starting material was PBMCs, obtained from a glioma patient whose treatment included an IDH1 peptide vaccine. These receptors were taken from a woman aged 25 to 45 with glioma. The conserved cysteine and the conserved F or W are not part of the CDR3 here. The order of the fields is J gene, V gene, CDR3 protein.

>TRBJ1-1|TRBV2
ASERVQRVAF
>TRBJ2-1|TRBV29-1
SHMGVTSAEQF
>TRBJ2-5|TRBV7-2
ASSPQAAETQY
>TRBJ2-7|TRBV18
ASSLIRAYEQY
>TRBJ2-3|TRBV5-1
ASSFGSGTDTQY
>TRBJ1-2|TRBV11-2
ASRSRDRGFYGYT
>TRBJ2-2|TRBV5-1
ASSLELIGELF
>TRBJ1-6|TRBV2
ASSDGSGSPLH
>TRBJ1-2|TRBV5-1
ASRQGPNDYGYT
>TRBJ2-2|TRBV2
ASSRRNTGELF
>TRBJ1-5|TRBV7-2
ASSLAGYNQPQH
>TRBJ1-1|TRBV10-3
ALLAGTEAF
>TRBJ2-7|TRBV19
ASSIGVGSPLEQY
>TRBJ2-4|TRBV19
ASSKRTEENIQY
>TRBJ1-5|TRBV19
ASSIRAGPNQPQH